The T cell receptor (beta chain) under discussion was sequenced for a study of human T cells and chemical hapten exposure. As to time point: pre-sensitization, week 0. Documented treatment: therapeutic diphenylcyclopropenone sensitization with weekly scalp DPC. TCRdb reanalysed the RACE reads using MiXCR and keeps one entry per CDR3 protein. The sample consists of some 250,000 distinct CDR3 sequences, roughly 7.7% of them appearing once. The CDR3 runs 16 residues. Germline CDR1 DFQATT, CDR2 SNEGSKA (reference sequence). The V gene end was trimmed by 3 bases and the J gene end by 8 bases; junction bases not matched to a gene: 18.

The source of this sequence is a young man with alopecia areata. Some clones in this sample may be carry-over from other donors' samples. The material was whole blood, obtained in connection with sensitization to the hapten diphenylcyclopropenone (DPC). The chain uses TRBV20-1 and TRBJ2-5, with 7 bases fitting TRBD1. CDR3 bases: TGCAGTGCTAGGGATGATGAGGGGGCACCGGAGAGTACCCAGTACTTC. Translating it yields CSARDDEGAPESTQYF.